This T cell receptor beta chain was identified during a study of early T cells in non-severe SARS-CoV-2 infection. Germline CDR1 reads SGHRS; CDR2 reads YFSETQ. The V and J ends lost 1 base and 5 bases respectively, with 13 bases between them. This CDR3 has 15 amino acids. cDNA molecules, individually, were tagged with unique molecular identifiers. A single record per CDR3 protein comes from TCRdb applying MiXCR to the 5' RACE reads. The table lists around 70,000 distinct CDR3 sequences, roughly 10% of them singletons. This clonotype came up many times. The V call is TRBV5-1, the J call TRBJ2-1, with a weak D call TRBD1 (6 bases). Material: whole blood. This TCR derives from an adult who was a healthcare worker with PCR-confirmed SARS-CoV-2 infection or an uninfected control (not recorded which). For the CDR3, the DNA is TGCGCCAGCAGCTTGTGGCGACAGGAGGACAATGAGCAGTTCTTC. Its protein is CASSLWRQEDNEQFF.